This T cell receptor (beta chain) was found in a study of radiotherapy plus CTLA-4 blockade in lung cancer. Points from the study as a whole: How blood T cell clones changed early, along with interferon-beta, reportedly forecast response best.

The study treated chemo-refractory metastatic non-small-cell lung cancer patients with focal radiation plus ipilimumab CTLA-4 blockade. The table came from immunoSEQ multiplex PCR; TCRdb's copy has only in-frame clones and leaves some out. The sample carries 83,000 or so clones, roughly four fifths recorded once. The germline V gene encodes CDR1 SGDLS and CDR2 YYNGEE. Trimming removed 1 base from V and 7 bases from J, with 12 bases in between. CDR3 size: 13 residues. Comments on this clone: Its cognate antigen is unknown.

Specimen: peripheral blood, collected from a patient treated with radiotherapy plus ipilimumab. This TCR was sampled from a human donor with non-small cell lung cancer who had stable disease on radiotherapy plus ipilimumab. V is TRBV9 and J is TRBJ2-7, with D perhaps TRBD1 (6 bases). The CDR3 DNA reads as TGTGCCAGCAGCGTAACAGGGTTAGGGGAGCAGTACTTC. Translation: CASSVTGLGEQYF. Based on the CDR3 plus reference TRBV9 and TRBJ2-7, the full variable domain is DSGVTQTPKHLITATGQRVTLRCSPRSGDLSVYWYQQSLDQGLQFLIQYYNGEERAKGNILERFSAQQFPDLHSELNLSSLELGDSALYFCASSVTGLGEQYFGPGTRLTVT.